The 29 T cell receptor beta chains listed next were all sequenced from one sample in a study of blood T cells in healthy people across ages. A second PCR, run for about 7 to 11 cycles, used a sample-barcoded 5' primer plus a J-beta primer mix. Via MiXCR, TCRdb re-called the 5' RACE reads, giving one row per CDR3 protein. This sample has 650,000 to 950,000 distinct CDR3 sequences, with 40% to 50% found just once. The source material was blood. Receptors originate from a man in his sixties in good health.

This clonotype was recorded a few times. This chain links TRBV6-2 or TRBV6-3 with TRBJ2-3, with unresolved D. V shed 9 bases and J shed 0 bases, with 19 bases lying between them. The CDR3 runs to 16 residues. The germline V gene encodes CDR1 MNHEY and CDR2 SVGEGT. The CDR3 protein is CASGYGYESSTDTQYF. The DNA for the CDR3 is TGTGCCAGTGGGTACGGTTACGAGTCTAGCACAGATACGCAGTATTTT.

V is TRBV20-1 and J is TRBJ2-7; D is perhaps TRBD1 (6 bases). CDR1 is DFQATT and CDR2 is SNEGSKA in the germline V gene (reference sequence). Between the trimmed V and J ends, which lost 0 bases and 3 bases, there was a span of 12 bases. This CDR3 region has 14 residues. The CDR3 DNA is TGCAGTGCTAGAGACGGACAGACCTACTACGAGCAGTACTTC. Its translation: CSARDGQTYYEQYF.

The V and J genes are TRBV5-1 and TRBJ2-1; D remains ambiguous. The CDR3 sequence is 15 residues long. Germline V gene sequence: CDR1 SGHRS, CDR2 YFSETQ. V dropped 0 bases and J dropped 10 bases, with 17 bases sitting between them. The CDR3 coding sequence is TGCGCCAGCAGCTTGGGTCTAGATCACGCGTGGGAGCAGTTCTTC. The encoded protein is CASSLGLDHAWEQFF.

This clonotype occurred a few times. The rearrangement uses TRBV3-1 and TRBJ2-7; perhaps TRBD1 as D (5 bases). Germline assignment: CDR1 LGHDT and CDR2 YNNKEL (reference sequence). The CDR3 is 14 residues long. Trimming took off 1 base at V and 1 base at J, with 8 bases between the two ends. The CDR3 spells CASSQARQSYEQYF. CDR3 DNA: TGTGCCAGCAGCCAAGCAAGACAGTCCTACGAGCAGTACTTC.

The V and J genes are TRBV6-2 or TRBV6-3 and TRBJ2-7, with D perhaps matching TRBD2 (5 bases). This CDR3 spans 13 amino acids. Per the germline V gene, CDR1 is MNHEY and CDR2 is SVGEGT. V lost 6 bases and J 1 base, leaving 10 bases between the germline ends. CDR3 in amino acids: CASRLGSSYEQYF. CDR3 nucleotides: TGTGCCAGCAGGCTTGGGAGTTCCTACGAGCAGTACTTC.

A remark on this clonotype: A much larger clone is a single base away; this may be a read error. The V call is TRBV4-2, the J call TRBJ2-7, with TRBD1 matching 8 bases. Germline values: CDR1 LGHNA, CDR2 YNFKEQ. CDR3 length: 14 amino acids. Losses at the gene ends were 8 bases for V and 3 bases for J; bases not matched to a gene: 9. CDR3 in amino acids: CASGVTGENYEQYF. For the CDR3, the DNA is TGTGCCAGCGGAGTGACAGGGGAGAACTACGAGCAGTACTTC.

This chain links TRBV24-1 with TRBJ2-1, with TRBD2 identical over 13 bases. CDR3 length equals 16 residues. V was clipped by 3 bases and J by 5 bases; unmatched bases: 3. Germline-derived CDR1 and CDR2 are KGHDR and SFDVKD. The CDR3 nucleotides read TGTGCCACCAGTGATCGGGGACTAGCGGGAAACAATGAGCAGTTCTTC. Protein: CATSDRGLAGNNEQFF.

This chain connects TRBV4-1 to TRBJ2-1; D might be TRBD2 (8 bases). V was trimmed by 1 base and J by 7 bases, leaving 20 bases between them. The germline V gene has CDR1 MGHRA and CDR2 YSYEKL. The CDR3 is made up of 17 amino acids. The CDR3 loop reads CASSQAQGLGGPNEQFF. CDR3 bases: TGCGCCAGCAGCCAAGCCCAGGGACTAGGGGGCCCTAATGAGCAGTTCTTC.

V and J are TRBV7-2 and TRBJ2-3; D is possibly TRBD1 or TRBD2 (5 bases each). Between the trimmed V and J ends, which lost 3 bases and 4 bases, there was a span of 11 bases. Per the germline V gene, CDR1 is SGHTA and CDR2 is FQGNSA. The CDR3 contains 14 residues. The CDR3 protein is CASSFKGSADTQYF. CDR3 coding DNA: TGTGCCAGCAGCTTCAAGGGGAGCGCAGATACGCAGTATTTT.

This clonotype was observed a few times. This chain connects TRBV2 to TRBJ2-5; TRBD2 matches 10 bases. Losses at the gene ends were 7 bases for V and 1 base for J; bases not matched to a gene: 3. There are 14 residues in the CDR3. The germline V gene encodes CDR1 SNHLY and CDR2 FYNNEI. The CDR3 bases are TGTGCCAGCATTCTAGCGGGGGCCCAAGAGACCCAGTACTTC. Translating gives CASILAGAQETQYF.

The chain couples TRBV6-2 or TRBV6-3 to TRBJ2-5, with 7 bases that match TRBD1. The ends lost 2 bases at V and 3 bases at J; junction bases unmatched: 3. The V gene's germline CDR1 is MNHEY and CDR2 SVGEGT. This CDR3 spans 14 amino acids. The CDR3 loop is CASSYGGQKETQYF. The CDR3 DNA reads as TGTGCCAGCAGTTACGGGGGACAGAAAGAGACCCAGTACTTC.

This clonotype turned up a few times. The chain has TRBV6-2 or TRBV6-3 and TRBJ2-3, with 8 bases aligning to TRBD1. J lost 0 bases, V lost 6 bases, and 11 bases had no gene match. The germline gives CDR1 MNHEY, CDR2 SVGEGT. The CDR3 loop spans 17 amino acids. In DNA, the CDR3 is TGTGCCAGCAGGGAGACAGGGGCCCTCGTCAGCACAGATACGCAGTATTTT. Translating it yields CASRETGALVSTDTQYF.

The CDR3 protein is CSARVEQGPSYEQYF. CDR3 bases: TGCAGTGCTAGAGTAGAACAGGGGCCCTCCTACGAGCAGTACTTC. The V and J genes are TRBV20-1 and TRBJ2-7; the match to TRBD1 covers 7 bases. The germline CDR1 and CDR2 sequences are DFQATT and SNEGSKA (reference sequence). The CDR3 has 15 amino acids. After removal of 1 base from V and 0 bases from J, the junction contained 6 bases not matched to a gene.

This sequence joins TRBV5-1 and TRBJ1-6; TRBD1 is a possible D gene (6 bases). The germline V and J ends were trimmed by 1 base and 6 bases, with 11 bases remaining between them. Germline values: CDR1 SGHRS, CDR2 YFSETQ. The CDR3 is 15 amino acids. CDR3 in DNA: TGCGCCAGCAGCTTGAAGGGGGTAGGTAATTCACCCCTCCACTTT. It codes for CASSLKGVGNSPLHF.

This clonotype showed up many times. In DNA, the CDR3 is TGCAGCGTGCGGAGGGCGGACACCATAGATACGCAGTATTTT. It yields the protein CSVRRADTIDTQYF. The chain couples TRBV29-1 to TRBJ2-3, with D perhaps matching TRBD2 (6 bases). Germline V CDR1 and CDR2: SQVTM, ANQGSEA. V was shortened by 6 bases and J by 5 bases, with 18 bases between the two germline ends. This CDR3 spans 14 amino acids.

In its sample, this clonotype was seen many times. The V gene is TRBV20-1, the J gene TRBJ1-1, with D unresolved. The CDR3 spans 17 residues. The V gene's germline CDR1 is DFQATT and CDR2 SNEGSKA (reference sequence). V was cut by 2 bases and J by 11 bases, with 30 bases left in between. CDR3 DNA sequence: TGCAGTGCTAGAATCGCGGGGAAGAAGGTGGTAGGAGGTACGGCTTTCTTT. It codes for CSARIAGKKVVGGTAFF.

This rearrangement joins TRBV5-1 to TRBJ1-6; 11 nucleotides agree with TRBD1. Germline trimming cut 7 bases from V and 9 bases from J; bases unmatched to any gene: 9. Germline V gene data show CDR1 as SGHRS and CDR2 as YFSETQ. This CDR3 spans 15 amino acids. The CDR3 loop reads CASSNSGTGGSPLHF. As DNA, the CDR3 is TGCGCCAGCTCGAATTCCGGGACAGGGGGTTCACCCCTCCACTTT.

Here the CDR3 reads CASSLSGRRGDEQFF. In DNA, the CDR3 is TGTGCCAGCAGCTTATCAGGTCGGCGAGGGGATGAGCAGTTCTTC. The genes are TRBV11-2 and TRBJ2-1, with D perhaps given as TRBD1 or TRBD2 (5 bases each). V was shortened by 2 bases and J by 8 bases, with 16 bases between the two germline ends. Per the germline V gene, CDR1 is SGHAT and CDR2 is FQNNGV. The CDR3 covers 15 residues.

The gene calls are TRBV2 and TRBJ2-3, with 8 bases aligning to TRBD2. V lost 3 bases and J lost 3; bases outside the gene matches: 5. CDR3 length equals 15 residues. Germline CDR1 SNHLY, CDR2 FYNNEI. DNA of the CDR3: TGTGCCAGCAGTGATGGGCCTAGCGGGACAGATACGCAGTATTTT. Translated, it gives CASSDGPSGTDTQYF.

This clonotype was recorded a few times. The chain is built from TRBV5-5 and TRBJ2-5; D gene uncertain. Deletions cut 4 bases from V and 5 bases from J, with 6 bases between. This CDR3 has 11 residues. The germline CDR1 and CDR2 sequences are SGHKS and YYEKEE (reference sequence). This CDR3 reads CASSTTETQYF. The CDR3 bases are TGTGCCAGCAGCACAACCGAGACCCAGTACTTC.

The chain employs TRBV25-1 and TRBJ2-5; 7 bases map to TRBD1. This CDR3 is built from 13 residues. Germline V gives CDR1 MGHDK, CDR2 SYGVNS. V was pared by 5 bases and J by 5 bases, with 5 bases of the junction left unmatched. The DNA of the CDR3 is TGTGCCAGCAGTATAGGGGGCCACGAGACCCAGTACTTC. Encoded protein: CASSIGGHETQYF.

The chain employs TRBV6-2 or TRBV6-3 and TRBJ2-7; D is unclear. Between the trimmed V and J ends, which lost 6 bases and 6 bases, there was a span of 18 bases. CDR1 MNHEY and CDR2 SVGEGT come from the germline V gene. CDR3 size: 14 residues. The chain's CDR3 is CASSHLVATAEQYF. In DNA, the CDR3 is TGTGCCAGCAGCCACTTAGTGGCTACCGCCGAGCAGTACTTC.

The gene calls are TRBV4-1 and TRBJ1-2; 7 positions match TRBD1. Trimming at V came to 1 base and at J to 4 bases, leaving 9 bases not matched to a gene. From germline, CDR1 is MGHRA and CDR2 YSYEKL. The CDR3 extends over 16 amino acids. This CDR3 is CASSQGVRGLGYGYTF. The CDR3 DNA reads TGCGCCAGCAGCCAAGGGGTTAGGGGGCTCGGCTATGGCTACACCTTC.

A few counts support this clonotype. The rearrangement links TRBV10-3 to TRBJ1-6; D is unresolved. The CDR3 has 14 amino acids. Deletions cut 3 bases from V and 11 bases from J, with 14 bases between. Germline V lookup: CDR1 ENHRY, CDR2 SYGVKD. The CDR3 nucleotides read TGTGCCATCAGTGACGGCAGTAAGATCACACCCCTCCACTTT. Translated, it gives CAISDGSKITPLHF.

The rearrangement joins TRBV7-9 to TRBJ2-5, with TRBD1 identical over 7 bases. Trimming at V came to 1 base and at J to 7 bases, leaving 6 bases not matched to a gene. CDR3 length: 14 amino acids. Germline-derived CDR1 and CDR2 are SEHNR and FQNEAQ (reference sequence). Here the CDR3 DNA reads TGTGCCAGCAGCTTAGGACAGGGAGCAGGGACCCAGTACTTC. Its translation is CASSLGQGAGTQYF.

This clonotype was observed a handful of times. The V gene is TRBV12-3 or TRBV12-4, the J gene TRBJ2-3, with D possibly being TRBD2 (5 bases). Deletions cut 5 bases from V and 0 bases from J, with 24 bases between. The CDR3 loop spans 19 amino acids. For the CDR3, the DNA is TGTGCCAGCAGTCCCCATGGACCGACCCGGGAAGGTAGCACAGATACGCAGTATTTT. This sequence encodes CASSPHGPTREGSTDTQYF.

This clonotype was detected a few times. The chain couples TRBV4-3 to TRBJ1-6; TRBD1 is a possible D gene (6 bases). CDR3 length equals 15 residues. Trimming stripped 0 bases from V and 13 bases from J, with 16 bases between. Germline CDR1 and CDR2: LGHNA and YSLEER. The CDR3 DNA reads TGCGCCAGCAGCCAAGATTTAAGACAGGAGAGGCCCCTCCACTTT. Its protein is CASSQDLRQERPLHF.

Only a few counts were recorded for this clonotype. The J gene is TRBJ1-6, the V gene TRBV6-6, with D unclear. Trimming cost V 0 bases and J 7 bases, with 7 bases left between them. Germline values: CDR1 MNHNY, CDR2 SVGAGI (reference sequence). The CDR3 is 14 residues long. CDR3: CASSYSWGNSPLHF. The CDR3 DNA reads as TGTGCCAGCAGTTACTCATGGGGAAATTCACCCCTCCACTTT.

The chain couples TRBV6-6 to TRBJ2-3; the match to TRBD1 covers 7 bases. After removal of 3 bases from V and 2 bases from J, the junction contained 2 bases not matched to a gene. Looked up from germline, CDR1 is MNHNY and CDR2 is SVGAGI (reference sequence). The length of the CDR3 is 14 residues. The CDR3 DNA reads TGTGCCAGCAGTTATGGGACAGCCACAGATACGCAGTATTTT. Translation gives CASSYGTATDTQYF.